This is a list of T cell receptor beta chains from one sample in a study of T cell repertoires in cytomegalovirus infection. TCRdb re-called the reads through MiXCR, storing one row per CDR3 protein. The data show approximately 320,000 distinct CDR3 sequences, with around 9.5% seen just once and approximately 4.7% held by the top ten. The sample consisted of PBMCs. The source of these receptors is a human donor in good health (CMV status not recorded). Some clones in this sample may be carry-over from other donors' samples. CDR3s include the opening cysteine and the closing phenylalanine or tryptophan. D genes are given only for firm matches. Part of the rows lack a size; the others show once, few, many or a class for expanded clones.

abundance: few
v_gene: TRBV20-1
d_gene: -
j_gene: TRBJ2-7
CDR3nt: TGCAGTGCTAAGAGGGTAGCGGCCCGCTACGAGCAGTACTTC
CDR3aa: CSAKRVAARYEQYF

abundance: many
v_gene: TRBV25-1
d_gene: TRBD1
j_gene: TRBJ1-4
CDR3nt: TGTGCCAGCAGACAGGGGGCGAGGGAAAAACTGTTTTTT
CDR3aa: CASRQGAREKLFF

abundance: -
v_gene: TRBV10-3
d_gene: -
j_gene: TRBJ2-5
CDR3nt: TGTGCCATCAGTGACCAGGGGGGTGAGACCCAGTACTTC
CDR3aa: CAISDQGGETQYF

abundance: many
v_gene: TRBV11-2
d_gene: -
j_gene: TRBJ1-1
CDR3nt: TGTGCCAGCCGACCGGGCGCGAACACTGAAGCTTTCTTT
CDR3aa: CASRPGANTEAFF

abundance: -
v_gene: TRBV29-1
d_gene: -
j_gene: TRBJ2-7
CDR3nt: TGCAGCGTTGAAGCGAGCGGTTACGAGCAGTACTTC
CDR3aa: CSVEASGYEQYF

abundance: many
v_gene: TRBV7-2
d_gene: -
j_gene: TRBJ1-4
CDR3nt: TGTGCCAGCAGCTTAGTCGGAATCGGGGGGTTGAATGAAAAACTGTTTTTT
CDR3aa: CASSLVGIGGLNEKLFF

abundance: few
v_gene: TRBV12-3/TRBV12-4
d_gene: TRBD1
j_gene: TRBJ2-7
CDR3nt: TGTGCCAGCAGGGCCGACAGGGTCATGTCCTACGAGCAGTACTTC
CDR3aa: CASRADRVMSYEQYF

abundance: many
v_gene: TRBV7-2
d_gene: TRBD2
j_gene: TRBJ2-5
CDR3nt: TGTGCCAGCAGCGGGACTAGCACCCAGACCCAGTACTTC
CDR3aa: CASSGTSTQTQYF

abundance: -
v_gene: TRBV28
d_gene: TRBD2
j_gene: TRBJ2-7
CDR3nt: TGTGCCAGCATGGACTGGGAGGGTGGCGAGCAGTACTTC
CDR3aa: CASMDWEGGEQYF

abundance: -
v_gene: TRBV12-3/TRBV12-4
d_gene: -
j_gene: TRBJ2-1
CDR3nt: TGTGCCAGCAGTCCCGACAGGCCCTCCTACAATGAGCAGTTCTTC
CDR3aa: CASSPDRPSYNEQFF

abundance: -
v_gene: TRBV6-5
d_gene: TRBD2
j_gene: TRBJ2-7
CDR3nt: TGTGCCAGCAGCCAAGTAGCGGGGGGGCCGGACGAGCAGTACTTC
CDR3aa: CASSQVAGGPDEQYF

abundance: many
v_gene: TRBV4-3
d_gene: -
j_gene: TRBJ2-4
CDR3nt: TGCGCCAGCAGCTATCATCAGGGCGGCAAAAACATTCAGTACTTC
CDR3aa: CASSYHQGGKNIQYF

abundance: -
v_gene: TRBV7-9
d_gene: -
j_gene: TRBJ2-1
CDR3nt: TGTGCCAGCAGCCCGTTCGAGGAGCAGTTCTTC
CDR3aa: CASSPFEEQFF

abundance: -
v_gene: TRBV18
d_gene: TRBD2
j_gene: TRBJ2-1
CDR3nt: TGTGCCAGCGCAAGGAGCGGGAGAGGGGATGAGCAGTTCTTC
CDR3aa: CASARSGRGDEQFF

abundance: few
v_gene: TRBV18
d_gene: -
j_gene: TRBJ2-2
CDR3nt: TGTGCCAGCTCACTGAGCTACACCGGGGAGCTGTTTTTT
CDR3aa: CASSLSYTGELFF

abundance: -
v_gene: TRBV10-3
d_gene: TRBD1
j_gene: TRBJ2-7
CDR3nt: TGTGCCATCAGTCAAGACAGGGTCTACGAGCAGTACTTC
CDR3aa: CAISQDRVYEQYF

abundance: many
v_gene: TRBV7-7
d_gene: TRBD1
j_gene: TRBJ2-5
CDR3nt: TGTGCCAGCAGCTTAGGGGACAGGGGAACAGAGACCCAGTACTTC
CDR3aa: CASSLGDRGTETQYF

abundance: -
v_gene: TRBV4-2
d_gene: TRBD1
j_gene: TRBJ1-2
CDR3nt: TGTGCCAGCAGCCAAGCGAGGGTTCGACAGGGGGCGTTGGGTGGCTACACCTTC
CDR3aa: CASSQARVRQGALGGYTF

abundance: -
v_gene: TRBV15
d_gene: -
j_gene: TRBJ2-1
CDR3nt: TGTGCCACCAGCAGAGGGGAAGGATTCAATGAGCAGTTCTTC
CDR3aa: CATSRGEGFNEQFF

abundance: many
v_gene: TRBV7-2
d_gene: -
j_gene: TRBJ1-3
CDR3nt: TGTGCCAGCAGCTGGGGGGGGAAGCGCGGCAGCGGGGACACCATATATTTT
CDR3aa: CASSWGGKRGSGDTIYF

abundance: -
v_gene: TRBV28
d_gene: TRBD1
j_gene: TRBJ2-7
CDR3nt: TGTGCCAGCAGCCCAACAGGGGGCCCCACCTACGAGCAGTACTTC
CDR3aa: CASSPTGGPTYEQYF

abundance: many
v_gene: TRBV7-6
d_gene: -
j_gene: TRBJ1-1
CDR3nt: TGTGCCAGCAGCGACCCCAGGAGGGATCGGGGCACTGAAGCTTTCTTT
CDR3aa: CASSDPRRDRGTEAFF